The T cell receptor beta chain under discussion was sequenced for a study of T cells in Graves' hyperthyroidism and ophthalmopathy. Background on the study: Peripheral blood was obtained at initial diagnosis, preceding any treatment.

Authors of the study amplified TCR beta CDR3 regions from RNA transcripts. When the TCR CDR3 underwent first-round RT-PCR, the HTBI primer set was used. TCRdb re-analysed the multiplex PCR reads in MiXCR, keeping a single row per CDR3 protein. The repertoire holds hundreds of thousands of distinct CDR3 sequences, with around 15% as singletons. Many counts were recorded for this clonotype. Germline V gene lookup returns CDR1 SGDLS and CDR2 YYNGEE. With 0 bases removed from V and 4 bases from J, the gap between germline ends came to 13 bases. The CDR3 has 15 residues. The TCR originated in a woman between 35 and 50 years old with Graves' ophthalmopathy. V is TRBV9 and J is TRBJ1-2; TRBD1 is a possible D gene (6 bases). The sequencing input was blood. The CDR3 sequence is CASSVVRGPVYGYTF. CDR3 sequence (DNA): TGTGCCAGCAGCGTAGTCAGGGGCCCTGTCTATGGCTACACCTTC.